The 7 T cell receptor beta chains presented below share a single source sample, sequenced in a study of cytomegalovirus exposure and HLA in healthy donors. Assay used: immunoSEQ multiplex PCR; TCRdb lists only in-frame clones, some missing. The sample has some 220,000 clones, about nine tenths seen once; the top ten hold 1% to 1.2%. The material sequenced was PBMCs. The source is a young woman in good health and CMV-seronegative.

The J gene is TRBJ1-5, the V gene TRBV6-5; TRBD1 aligns across 7 bases. V lost 6 bases to trimming and J lost 0 bases; unmatched junction nucleotides: 5. The CDR3 is 15 amino acids. Germline V CDR1 and CDR2: MNHEY, SVGAGI. The chain's CDR3 is CASSVDRVSNQPQHF. The CDR3 region has the DNA TGTGCCAGCAGCGTCGACAGGGTTAGCAATCAGCCCCAGCATTTT.

The gene calls are TRBV30 and TRBJ2-4, with a possible D match to TRBD2 (6 bases). Trimming stripped 3 bases from V and 10 bases from J, with 19 bases between. The CDR3 extends over 14 amino acids. In germline, CDR1 is GTSNPN, CDR2 SVGIG (reference sequence). The CDR3 DNA reads as TGTGCCTGGAGGCCGGCGGGATTAAATGAGATTCAGTACTTC. As protein: CAWRPAGLNEIQYF.

The V call is TRBV9, the J call TRBJ1-2; possibly TRBD1 for D (5 bases). The V end was cut by 4 bases, the J end by 0 bases, with 13 bases between. The germline V gene has CDR1 SGDLS and CDR2 YYNGEE. The CDR3 contains 15 residues. The CDR3 DNA reads as TGTGCCAGCAGCACAATGGGGGGAACTAACTATGGCTACACCTTC. Translated: CASSTMGGTNYGYTF.

This chain joins TRBV18 and TRBJ1-2; 8 positions agree with TRBD1. With 2 bases clipped from V and 4 bases from J, the junction kept 3 bases outside the gene matches. The CDR3 is 14 residues long. CDR1 KGHSH and CDR2 LQKENI come from the germline V gene. The CDR3 region has the DNA TGTGCCAGCTCACCAGGGGACAGGCTCTATGGCTACACCTTC. Encoded protein: CASSPGDRLYGYTF.

This chain joins TRBV28 and TRBJ2-7; 9 bases fit TRBD1. Per germline, CDR1 MDHEN and CDR2 SYDVKM. The CDR3 runs to 13 residues. With 5 bases clipped from V and 2 bases from J, the junction kept 1 base outside the gene matches. The CDR3: CASSTGGPYEQYF. CDR3 in DNA: TGTGCCAGCAGTACAGGGGGCCCCTACGAGCAGTACTTC.

This rearrangement joins TRBV11-3 to TRBJ2-7, with 8 positions matching TRBD2. The CDR3 extends over 17 amino acids. CDR1 and CDR2 from the germline V gene are SGHNT and YENEEA. After removal of 3 bases from V and 3 bases from J, the junction contained 13 bases not matched to a gene. CDR3 protein: CASSFVPAGAGDYEQYF. The DNA of the CDR3 is TGTGCCAGCAGCTTTGTCCCAGCGGGAGCGGGGGACTACGAGCAGTACTTC.

The genes are TRBV25-1 and TRBJ2-2; possibly TRBD2 for D (6 bases). CDR3 size: 16 residues. Germline values: CDR1 MGHDK, CDR2 SYGVNS. Trimming took off 1 base at V and 9 bases at J, with 18 bases between the two ends. The CDR3 coding sequence is TGTGCCAGCAGTGAATCCGGGGGAGGCCCGAGGCGGGAGCTGTTTTTT. It translates to CASSESGGGPRRELFF.